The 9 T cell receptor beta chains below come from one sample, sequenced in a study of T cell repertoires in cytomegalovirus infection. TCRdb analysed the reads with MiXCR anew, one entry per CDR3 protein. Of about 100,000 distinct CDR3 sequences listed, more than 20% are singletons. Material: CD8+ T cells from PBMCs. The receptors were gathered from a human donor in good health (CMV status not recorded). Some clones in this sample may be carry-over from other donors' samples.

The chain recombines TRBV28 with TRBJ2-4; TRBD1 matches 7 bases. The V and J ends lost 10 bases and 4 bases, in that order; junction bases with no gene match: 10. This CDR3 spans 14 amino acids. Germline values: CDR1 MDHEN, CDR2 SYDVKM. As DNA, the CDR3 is TGTGCCACCGAAGGGACAGCATTAAAAAACATTCAGTACTTC. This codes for CATEGTALKNIQYF.

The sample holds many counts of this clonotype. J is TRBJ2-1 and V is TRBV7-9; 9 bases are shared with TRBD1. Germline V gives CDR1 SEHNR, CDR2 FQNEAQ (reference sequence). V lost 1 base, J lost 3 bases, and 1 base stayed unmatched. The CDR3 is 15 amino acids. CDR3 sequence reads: CASSLVGQGYNEQFF. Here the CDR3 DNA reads TGTGCCAGCAGCTTAGTGGGACAGGGCTACAATGAGCAGTTCTTC.

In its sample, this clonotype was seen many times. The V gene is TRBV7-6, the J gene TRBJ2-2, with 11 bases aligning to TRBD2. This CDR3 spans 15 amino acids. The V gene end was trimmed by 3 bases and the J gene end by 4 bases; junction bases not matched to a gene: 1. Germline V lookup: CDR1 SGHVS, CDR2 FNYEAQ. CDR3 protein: CASSFSGGATGELFF. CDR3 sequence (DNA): TGTGCCAGCAGCTTTAGCGGGGGGGCCACCGGGGAGCTGTTTTTT.

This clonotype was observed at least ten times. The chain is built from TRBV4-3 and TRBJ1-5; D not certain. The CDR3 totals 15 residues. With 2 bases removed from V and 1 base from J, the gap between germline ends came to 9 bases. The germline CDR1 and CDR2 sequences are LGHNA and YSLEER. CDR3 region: CASSQSRSSNQPQHF. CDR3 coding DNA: TGCGCCAGCAGCCAAAGCCGAAGCAGCAATCAGCCCCAGCATTTT.

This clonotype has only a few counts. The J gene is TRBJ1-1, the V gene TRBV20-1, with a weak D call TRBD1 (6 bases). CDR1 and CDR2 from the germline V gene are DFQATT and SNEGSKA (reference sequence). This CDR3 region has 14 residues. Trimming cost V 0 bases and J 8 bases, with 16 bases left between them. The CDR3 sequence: CSARDRQDIREAFF. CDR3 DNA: TGCAGTGCTAGAGATCGACAGGACATCCGAGAAGCTTTCTTT.

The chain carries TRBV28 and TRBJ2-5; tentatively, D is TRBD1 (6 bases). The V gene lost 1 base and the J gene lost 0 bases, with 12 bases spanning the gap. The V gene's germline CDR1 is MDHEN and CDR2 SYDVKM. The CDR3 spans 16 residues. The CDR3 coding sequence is TGTGCCAGCAGTTTATTCGGCAGGGGTTACCAAGAGACCCAGTACTTC. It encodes CASSLFGRGYQETQYF.

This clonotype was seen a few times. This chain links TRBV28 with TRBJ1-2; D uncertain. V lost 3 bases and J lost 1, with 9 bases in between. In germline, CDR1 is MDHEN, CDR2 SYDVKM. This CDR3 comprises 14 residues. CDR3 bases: TGTGCCAGCAGTTTTGAGGACTATAACTATGGCTACACCTTC. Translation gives CASSFEDYNYGYTF.

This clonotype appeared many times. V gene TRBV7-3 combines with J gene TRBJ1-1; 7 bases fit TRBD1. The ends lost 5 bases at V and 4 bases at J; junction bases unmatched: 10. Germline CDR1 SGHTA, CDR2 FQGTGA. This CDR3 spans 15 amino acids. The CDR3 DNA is TGTGCCAGCAGCCAAGGGGGCAGGGGCACCACTGAAGCTTTCTTT. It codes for CASSQGGRGTTEAFF.

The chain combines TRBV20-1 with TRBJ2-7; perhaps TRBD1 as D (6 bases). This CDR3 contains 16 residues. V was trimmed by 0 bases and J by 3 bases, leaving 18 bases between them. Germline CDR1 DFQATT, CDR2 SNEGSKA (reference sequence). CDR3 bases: TGCAGTGCTAGAGACCCAAAGGGGGTAGGTTTCTACGAGCAGTACTTC. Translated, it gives CSARDPKGVGFYEQYF.